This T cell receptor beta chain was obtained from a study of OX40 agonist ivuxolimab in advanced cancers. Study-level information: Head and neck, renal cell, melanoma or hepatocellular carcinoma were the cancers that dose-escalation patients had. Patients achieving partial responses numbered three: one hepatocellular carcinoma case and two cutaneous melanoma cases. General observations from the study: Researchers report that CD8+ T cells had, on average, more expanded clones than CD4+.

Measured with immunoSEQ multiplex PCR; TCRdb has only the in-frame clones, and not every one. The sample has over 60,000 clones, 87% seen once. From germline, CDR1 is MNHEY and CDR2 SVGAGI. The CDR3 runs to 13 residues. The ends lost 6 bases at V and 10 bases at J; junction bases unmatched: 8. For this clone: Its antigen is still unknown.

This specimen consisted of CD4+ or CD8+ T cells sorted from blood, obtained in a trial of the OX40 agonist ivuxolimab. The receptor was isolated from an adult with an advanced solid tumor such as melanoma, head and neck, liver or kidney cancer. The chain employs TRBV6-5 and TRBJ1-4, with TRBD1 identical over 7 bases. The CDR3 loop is CASRAQGQGKLFF. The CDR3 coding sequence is TGTGCCAGCAGAGCACAGGGGCAGGGAAAACTGTTTTTT.